This TCR beta chain was captured in a study of T cell responses to AZD1222 COVID-19 vaccine. Study-wide context: Second-dose groups at about 4 or about 12 weeks were pooled. Study results and caveats: A mostly white British donor set with more females was recruited, and clonal diversity was possibly underestimated. Unmutated variant regions are reportedly targeted by nearly half of spike-specific TCRs. Compared with day 0, the breadth and depth of the Spike-specific TCR repertoire rose significantly after two doses of AZD1222.

V lost 3 bases and J lost 12, with 12 bases in between. CDR3 length: 12 amino acids. Germline CDR1 SGHDN, CDR2 FVKESK. Concerning this clone itself: Its target is unknown.

Measured with immunoSEQ multiplex PCR; TCRdb has only the in-frame clones, and not every one. The table includes around 140,000 clones, 85% to 95% detected once. The chain employs TRBV14 and TRBJ2-1; unclear D gene. The sample here was peripheral blood, taken on day 0 of AZD1222 vaccination. The sequence was collected from an adult in good health. CDR3 in amino acids: CASSHGRARQFF. The DNA of the CDR3 is TGTGCCAGCAGCCATGGCCGAGCTCGGCAGTTCTTC.